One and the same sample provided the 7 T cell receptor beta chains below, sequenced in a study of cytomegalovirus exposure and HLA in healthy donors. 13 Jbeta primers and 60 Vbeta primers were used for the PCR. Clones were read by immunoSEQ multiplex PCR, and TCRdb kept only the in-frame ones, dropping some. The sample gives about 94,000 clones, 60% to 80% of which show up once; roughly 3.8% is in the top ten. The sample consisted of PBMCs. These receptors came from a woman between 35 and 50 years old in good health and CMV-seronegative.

CDR3 loop: CASSVATGQGQETQYF. CDR3 coding DNA: TGTGCCAGCAGCGTAGCTACGGGACAGGGACAAGAGACCCAGTACTTC. The V and J genes are TRBV9 and TRBJ2-5, with TRBD1 identical over 9 bases. V lost 0 bases and J lost 2; bases outside the gene matches: 5. This CDR3 has 16 residues. CDR1 and CDR2 from the germline V gene are SGDLS and YYNGEE.

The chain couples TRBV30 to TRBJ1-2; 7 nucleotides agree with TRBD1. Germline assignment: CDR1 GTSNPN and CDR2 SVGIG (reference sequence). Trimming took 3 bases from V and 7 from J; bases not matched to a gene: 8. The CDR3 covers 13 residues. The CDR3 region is CAWSVRGLSGYTF. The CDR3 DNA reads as TGTGCCTGGAGCGTTAGGGGGCTCAGTGGCTACACCTTC.

CDR3 DNA sequence: TGTGCCACCAGCAGTGATACAGGGGGCAATTATCTTGAAAAACTGTTTTTT. Translated, it gives CATSSDTGGNYLEKLFF. J is TRBJ1-4 and V is TRBV15, with 9 bases identical to TRBD1. The CDR3 runs 17 residues. Unmatched junction bases numbered 12, after V lost 3 bases and J lost 7 bases. Germline values: CDR1 LNHNV, CDR2 YYDKDF (reference sequence).

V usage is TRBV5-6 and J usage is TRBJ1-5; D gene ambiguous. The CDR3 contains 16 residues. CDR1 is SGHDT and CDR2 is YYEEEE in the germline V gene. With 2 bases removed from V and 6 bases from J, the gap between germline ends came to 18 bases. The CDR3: CASSFPSGKTIQPQHF. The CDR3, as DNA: TGTGCCAGCAGCTTTCCCTCCGGAAAGACTATTCAGCCCCAGCATTTT.

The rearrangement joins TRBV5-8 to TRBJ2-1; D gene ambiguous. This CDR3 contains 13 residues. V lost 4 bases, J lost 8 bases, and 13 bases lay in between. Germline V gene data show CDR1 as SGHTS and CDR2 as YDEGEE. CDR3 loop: CASSRLHIDEQFF. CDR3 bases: TGTGCCAGCAGCAGATTACATATCGATGAGCAGTTCTTC.

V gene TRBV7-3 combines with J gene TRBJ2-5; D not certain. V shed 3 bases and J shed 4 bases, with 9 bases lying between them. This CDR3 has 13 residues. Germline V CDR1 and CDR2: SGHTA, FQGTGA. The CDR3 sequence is CASSFRVGETQYF. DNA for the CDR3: TGTGCCAGCAGCTTTCGGGTTGGAGAGACCCAGTACTTC. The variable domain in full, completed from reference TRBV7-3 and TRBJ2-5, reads GAGVSQTPSNKVTEKGKYVELRCDPISGHTALYWYRQSLGQGPEFLIYFQGTGAADDSGLPNDRFFAVRPEGSVSTLKIQRTERGDSAVYLCASSFRVGETQYFGPGTRLLVL.

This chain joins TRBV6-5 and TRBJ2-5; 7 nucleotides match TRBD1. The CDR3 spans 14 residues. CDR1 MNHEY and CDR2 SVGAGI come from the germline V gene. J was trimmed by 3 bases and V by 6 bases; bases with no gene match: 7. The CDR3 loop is CASRRGQAKETQYF. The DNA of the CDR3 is TGTGCCAGCAGGCGCGGACAGGCGAAAGAGACCCAGTACTTC.